These 6 T cell receptor beta chains came from one sample sequenced in a study of identical twins. TCRdb re-called the 5' RACE reads through MiXCR, storing one row per CDR3 protein. The sample carries hundreds of thousands of distinct CDR3 sequences, 9% to 15% recorded once. This same sample was also taken into another study, of yellow fever vaccine responses in identical twins.

Material: CD8+ T cells sorted from blood. The receptors were gathered from a young woman in good health.

This clonotype was counted ten times or more. The chain recombines TRBV7-9 with TRBJ2-2; D is undetermined. The CDR3 covers 11 residues. Trimming took 9 bases from V and 4 from J, leaving 6 bases between them. Germline values: CDR1 SEHNR, CDR2 FQNEAQ (reference sequence). The CDR3 DNA reads TGTGCCAGTCAACCCACCGGGGAGCTGTTTTTT. Encoded protein: CASQPTGELFF.

In DNA form, the CDR3 reads TGTGCCAGCAGTTACCATGACAGGGATAGCTACGAGCAGTACTTC. Protein: CASSYHDRDSYEQYF. The gene calls are TRBV6-5 and TRBJ2-7, with TRBD1 matching over 7 bases. The germline V gene has CDR1 MNHEY and CDR2 SVGAGI. The length of the CDR3 is 15 residues. The junction had 7 bases not matched to a gene; V was cut back by 2 bases and J by 3 bases.

V gene TRBV10-3 combines with J gene TRBJ2-1; the D gene is possibly TRBD2 (6 bases). V was shortened by 3 bases and J by 4 bases, with 16 bases between the two germline ends. Germline V gene sequence: CDR1 ENHRY, CDR2 SYGVKD. The CDR3 totals 16 residues. The CDR3 reads CAISDVGREVYNEQFF. CDR3 in DNA: TGTGCCATCAGTGATGTGGGCAGGGAGGTATACAATGAGCAGTTCTTC.

This clonotype appeared a few times. The chain carries TRBV12-3 or TRBV12-4 and TRBJ1-5, with D unresolved. This CDR3 is built from 14 residues. V was trimmed by 0 bases and J by 7 bases, leaving 10 bases between them. CDR3 coding DNA: TGTGCCAGCAGTTTAGCGCGTCTTGGGCAGCCCCAGCATTTT. This encodes CASSLARLGQPQHF.

The chain uses TRBV3-1 and TRBJ1-1; 9 bases align to TRBD1. Germline-derived CDR1 and CDR2 are LGHDT and YNNKEL (reference sequence). V lost 4 bases, J lost 6 bases, and 12 bases stayed unmatched. The CDR3 has 16 amino acids. The CDR3 DNA sequence: TGTGCCAGCAGCCCGGACAGGGGATATGGGCCCGCTGAAGCTTTCTTT. It encodes CASSPDRGYGPAEAFF.

V is TRBV11-1 and J is TRBJ2-1; the match to TRBD2 covers 12 bases. The CDR3 spans 19 residues. Looked up from germline, CDR1 is SGHAT and CDR2 is FQDESV (reference sequence). The V gene end was trimmed by 0 bases and the J gene end by 7 bases; junction bases not matched to a gene: 13. The CDR3 region has the DNA TGTGCCAGCAGCTTAGCGACTAGCGGGAGTTTATATCTGGAGAATGAGCAGTTCTTC. Its translation is CASSLATSGSLYLENEQFF.